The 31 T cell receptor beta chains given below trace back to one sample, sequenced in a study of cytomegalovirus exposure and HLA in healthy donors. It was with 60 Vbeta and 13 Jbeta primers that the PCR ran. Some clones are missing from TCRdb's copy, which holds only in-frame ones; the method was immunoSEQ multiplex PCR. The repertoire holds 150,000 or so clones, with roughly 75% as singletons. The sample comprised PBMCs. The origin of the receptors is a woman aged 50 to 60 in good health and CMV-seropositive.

CDR3 in amino acids: CASSTPHRDSLPGANVLTF. In DNA, the CDR3 is TGCGCCAGCAGCACCCCTCACCGGGACAGTTTACCTGGGGCCAACGTCCTGACTTTC. The chain joins TRBV5-1 to TRBJ2-6; 7 bases are shared with TRBD1. V gave up 4 bases and J gave up 2 bases; unmatched junction bases: 15. Germline V gene data show CDR1 as SGHRS and CDR2 as YFSETQ. The CDR3 runs to 19 residues.

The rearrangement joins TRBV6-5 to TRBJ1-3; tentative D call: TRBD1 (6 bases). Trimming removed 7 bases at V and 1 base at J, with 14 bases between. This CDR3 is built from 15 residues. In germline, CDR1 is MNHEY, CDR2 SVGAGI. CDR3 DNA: TGTGCCAGCAATACTCAAGGGACATCTGGAAACACCATATATTTT. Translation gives CASNTQGTSGNTIYF.

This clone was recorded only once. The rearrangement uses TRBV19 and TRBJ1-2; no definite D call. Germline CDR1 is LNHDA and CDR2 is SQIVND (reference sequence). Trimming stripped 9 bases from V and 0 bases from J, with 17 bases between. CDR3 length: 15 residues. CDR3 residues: CASSLWAAANYGYTF. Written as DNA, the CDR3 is TGTGCCAGCTCCTTATGGGCTGCCGCTAACTATGGCTACACCTTC.

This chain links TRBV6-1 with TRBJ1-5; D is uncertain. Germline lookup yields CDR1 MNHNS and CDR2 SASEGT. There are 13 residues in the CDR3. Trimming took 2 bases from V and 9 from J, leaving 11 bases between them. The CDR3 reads CASSERVILPQHF. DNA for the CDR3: TGTGCCAGCAGTGAACGGGTTATCCTGCCCCAGCATTTT.

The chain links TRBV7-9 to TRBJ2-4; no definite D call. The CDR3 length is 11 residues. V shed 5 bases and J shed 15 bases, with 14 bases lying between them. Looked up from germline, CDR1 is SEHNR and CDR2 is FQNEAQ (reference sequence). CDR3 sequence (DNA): TGTGCCAGCAGCCTCGAGCACCGGTGGTACTTC. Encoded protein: CASSLEHRWYF.

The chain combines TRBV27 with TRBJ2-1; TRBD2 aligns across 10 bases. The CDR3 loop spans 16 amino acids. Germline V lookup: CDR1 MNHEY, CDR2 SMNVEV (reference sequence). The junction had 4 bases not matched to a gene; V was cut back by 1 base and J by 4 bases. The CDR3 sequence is CASSLLQRGGYNEQFF. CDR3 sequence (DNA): TGTGCCAGCAGTTTATTGCAGCGGGGGGGTTACAATGAGCAGTTCTTC.

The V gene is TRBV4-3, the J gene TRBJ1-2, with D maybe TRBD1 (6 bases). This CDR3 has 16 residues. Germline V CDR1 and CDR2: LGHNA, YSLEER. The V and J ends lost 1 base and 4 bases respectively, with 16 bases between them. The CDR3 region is CASSQGGQGLSYGYTF. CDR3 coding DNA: TGCGCCAGCAGCCAAGGGGGCCAGGGGCTTTCCTATGGCTACACCTTC.

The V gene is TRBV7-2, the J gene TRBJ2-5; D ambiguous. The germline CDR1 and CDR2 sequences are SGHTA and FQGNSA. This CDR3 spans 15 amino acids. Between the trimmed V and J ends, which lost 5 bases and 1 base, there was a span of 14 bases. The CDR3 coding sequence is TGTGCCAGCAGCCTCCATAGAGACACCCAAGAGACCCAGTACTTC. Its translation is CASSLHRDTQETQYF.

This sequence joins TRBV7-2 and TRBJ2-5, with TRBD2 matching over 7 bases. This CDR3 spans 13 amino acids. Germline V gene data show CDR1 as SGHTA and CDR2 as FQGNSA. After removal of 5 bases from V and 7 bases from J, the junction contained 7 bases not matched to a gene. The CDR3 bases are TGTGCCAGCAGCCCCGGACTAGGTCCGACCCAGTACTTC. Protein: CASSPGLGPTQYF.

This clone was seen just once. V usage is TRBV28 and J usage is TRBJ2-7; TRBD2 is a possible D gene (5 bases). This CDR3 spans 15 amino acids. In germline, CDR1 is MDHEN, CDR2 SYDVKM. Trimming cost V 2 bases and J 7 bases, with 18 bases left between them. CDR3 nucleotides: TGTGCCAGCAGTTTACGAAACAGCGGTTTAGGAGAGCAGTACTTC. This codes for CASSLRNSGLGEQYF.

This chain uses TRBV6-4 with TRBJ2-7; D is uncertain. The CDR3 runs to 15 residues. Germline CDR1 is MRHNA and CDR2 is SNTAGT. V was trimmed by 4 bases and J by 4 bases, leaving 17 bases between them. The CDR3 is CASSAGSISHYEQYF. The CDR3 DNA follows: TGTGCCAGCAGTGCAGGAAGTATTTCCCATTACGAGCAGTACTTC.

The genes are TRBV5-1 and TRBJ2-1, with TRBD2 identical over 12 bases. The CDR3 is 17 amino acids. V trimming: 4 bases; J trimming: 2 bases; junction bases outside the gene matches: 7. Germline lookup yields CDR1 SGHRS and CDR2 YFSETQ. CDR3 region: CASSGSSGGATYNEQFF. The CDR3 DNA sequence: TGCGCCAGCAGCGGGTCTAGCGGGGGGGCAACCTACAATGAGCAGTTCTTC.

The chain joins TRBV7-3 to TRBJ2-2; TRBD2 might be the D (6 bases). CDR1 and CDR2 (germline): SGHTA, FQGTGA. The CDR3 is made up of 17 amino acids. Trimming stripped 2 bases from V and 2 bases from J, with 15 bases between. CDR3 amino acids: CASSLVYASVNTGELFF. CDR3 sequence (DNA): TGTGCCAGCAGCTTAGTTTATGCTAGCGTTAACACCGGGGAGCTGTTTTTT.

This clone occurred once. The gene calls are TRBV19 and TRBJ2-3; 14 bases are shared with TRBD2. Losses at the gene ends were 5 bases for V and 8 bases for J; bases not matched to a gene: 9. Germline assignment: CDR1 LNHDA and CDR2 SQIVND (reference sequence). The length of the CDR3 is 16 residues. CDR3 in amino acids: CASSLGTSGGHGTQYF. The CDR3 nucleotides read TGTGCCAGTAGTTTGGGGACTAGCGGGGGCCACGGTACGCAGTATTTT.

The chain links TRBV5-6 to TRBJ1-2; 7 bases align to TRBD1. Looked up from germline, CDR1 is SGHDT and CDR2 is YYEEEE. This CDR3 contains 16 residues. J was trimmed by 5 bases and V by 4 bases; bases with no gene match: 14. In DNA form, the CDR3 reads TGTGCCAGCAGCCAGGGACAGAAGGGGTTTTGGTATGGCTACACCTTC. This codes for CASSQGQKGFWYGYTF.

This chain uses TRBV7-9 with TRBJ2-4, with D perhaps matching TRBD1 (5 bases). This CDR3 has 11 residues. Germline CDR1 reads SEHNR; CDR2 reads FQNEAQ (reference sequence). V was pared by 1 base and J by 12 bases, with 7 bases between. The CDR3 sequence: CASSLERGQYF. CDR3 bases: TGTGCCAGCAGCTTAGAAAGGGGTCAGTACTTC.

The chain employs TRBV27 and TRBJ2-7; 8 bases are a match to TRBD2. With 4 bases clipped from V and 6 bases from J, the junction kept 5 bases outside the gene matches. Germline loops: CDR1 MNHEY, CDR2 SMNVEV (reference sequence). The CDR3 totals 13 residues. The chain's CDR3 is CASSSGLVSEQYF. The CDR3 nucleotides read TGTGCCAGCAGTTCGGGACTAGTAAGCGAGCAGTACTTC.

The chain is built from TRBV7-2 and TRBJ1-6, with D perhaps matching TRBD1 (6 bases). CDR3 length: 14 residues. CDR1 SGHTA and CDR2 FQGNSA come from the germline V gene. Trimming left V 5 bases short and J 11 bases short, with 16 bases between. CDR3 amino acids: CASSPQGPTTPLHF. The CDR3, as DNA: TGTGCCAGCAGCCCTCAGGGGCCCACGACACCCCTCCACTTT.

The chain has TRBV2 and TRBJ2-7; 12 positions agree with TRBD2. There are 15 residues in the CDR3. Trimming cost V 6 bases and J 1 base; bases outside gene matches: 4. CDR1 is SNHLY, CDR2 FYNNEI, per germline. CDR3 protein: CASRALAGGSYEQYF. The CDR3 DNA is TGTGCCAGCAGGGCCCTAGCGGGAGGGTCCTACGAGCAGTACTTC.

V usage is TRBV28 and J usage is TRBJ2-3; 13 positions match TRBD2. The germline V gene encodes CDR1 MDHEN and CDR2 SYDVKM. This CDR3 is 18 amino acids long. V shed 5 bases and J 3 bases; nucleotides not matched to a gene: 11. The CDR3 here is CASSLPGLAGSLTDTQYF. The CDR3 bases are TGTGCCAGCAGTCTACCGGGACTAGCGGGAAGCTTAACAGATACGCAGTATTTT.

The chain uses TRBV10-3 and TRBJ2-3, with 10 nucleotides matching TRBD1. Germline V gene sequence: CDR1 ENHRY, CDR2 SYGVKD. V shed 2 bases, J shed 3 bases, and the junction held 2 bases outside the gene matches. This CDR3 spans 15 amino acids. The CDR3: CAISELGQGTDTQYF. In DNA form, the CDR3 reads TGTGCCATCAGTGAGCTGGGACAGGGGACAGATACGCAGTATTTT.

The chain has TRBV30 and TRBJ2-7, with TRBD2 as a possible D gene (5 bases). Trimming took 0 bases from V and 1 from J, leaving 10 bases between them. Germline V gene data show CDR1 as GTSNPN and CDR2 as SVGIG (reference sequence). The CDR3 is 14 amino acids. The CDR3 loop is CAWSVSAGSYEQYF. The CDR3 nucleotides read TGTGCCTGGAGTGTAAGCGCGGGTTCCTACGAGCAGTACTTC. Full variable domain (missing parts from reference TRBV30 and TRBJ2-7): SQTIHQWPATLVQPVGSPLSLECTVEGTSNPNLYWYRQAAGRGLQLLFYSVGIGQISSEVPQNLSASRPQDRQFILSSKKLLLSDSGFYLCAWSVSAGSYEQYFGPGTRLTVT.

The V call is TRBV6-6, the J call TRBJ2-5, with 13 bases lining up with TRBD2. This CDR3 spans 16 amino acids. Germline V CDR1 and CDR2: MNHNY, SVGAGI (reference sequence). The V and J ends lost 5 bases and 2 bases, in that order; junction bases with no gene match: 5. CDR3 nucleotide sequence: TGTGCCAGCAGTACGGGACTAGCGGGACAACAAGAGACCCAGTACTTC. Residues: CASSTGLAGQQETQYF.

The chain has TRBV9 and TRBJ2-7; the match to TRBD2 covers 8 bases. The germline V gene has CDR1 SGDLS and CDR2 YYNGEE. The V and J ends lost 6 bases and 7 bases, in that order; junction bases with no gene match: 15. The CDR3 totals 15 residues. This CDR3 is CASNGGGRQHGEQYF. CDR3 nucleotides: TGTGCCAGCAACGGCGGCGGGAGGCAACATGGAGAGCAGTACTTC. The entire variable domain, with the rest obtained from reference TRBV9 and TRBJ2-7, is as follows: DSGVTQTPKHLITATGQRVTLRCSPRSGDLSVYWYQQSLDQGLQFLIQYYNGEERAKGNILERFSAQQFPDLHSELNLSSLELGDSALYFCASNGGGRQHGEQYFGPGTRLTVT.

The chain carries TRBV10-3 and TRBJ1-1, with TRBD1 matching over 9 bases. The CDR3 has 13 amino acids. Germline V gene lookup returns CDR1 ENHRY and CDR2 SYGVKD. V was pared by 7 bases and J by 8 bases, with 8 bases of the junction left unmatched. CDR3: CAITSTGGGEAFF. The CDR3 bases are TGTGCCATCACCAGCACAGGGGGCGGGGAAGCTTTCTTT.

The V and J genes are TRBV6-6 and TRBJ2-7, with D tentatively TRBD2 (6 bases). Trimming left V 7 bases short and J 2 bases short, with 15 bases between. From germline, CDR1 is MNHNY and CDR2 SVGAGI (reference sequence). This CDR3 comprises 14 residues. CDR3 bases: TGTGCCAGCACCACCGGGACTCCACCCTACGAGCAGTACTTC. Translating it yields CASTTGTPPYEQYF.

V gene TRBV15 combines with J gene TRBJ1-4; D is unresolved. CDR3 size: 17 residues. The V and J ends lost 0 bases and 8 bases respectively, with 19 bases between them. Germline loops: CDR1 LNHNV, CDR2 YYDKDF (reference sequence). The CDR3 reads CATSRDSVGFRWEKLFF. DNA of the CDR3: TGTGCCACCAGCAGAGATAGCGTCGGGTTTCGTTGGGAAAAACTGTTTTTT.

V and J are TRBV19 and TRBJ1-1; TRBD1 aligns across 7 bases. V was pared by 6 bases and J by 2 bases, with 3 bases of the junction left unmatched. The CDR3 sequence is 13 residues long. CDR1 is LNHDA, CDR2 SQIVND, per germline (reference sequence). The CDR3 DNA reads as TGTGCCAGTAGACGACAGGGTAACACTGAAGCTTTCTTT. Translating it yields CASRRQGNTEAFF.

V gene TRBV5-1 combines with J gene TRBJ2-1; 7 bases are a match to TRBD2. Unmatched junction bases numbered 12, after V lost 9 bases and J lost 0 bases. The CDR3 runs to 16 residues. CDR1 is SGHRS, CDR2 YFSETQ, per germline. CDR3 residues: CATTSIAGHSYNEQFF. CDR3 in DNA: TGCGCCACTACCTCAATAGCGGGCCACTCCTACAATGAGCAGTTCTTC.

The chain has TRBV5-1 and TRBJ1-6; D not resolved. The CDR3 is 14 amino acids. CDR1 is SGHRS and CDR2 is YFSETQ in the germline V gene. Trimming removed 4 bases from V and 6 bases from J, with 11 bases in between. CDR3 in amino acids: CASSTPGGNSPLHF. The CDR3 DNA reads TGCGCCAGCAGCACCCCAGGAGGTAATTCACCCCTCCACTTT.

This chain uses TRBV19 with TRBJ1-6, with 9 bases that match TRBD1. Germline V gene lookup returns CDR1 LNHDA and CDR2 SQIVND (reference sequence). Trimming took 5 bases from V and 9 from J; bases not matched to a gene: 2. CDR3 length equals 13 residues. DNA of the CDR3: TGTGCCAGTAGTGAGACAGGGGGTTCACCCCTCCACTTT. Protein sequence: CASSETGGSPLHF. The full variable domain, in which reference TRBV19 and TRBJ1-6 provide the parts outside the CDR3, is DGGITQSPKYLFRKEGQNVTLSCEQNLNHDAMYWYRQDPGQGLRLIYYSQIVNDFQKGDIAEGYSVSREKKESFPLTVTSAQKNPTAFYLCASSETGGSPLHFGNGTRLTVT.